The present TCR beta chain was sequenced within a study of OX40 agonist ivuxolimab in advanced cancers. The method was immunoSEQ multiplex PCR; TCRdb's version includes in-frame clones alone and lacks a portion of them. The profile shows under 80,000 clones, roughly 93% of them singletons. Autoimmune disease history or systemic immunosuppression disqualified patients. Blood samples were obtained at baseline, cycle 4 day 1, and cycle 7 day 1. The V end lost 7 bases, the J end lost 2 bases, and 13 bases lay between the germline ends. Per the germline V gene, CDR1 is LNHDA and CDR2 is SQIVND (reference sequence). CDR3 size: 14 residues.

This material consisted of CD4+ or CD8+ T cells sorted from blood, taken in a trial of the OX40 agonist ivuxolimab. V gene TRBV19 combines with J gene TRBJ2-3; D is unresolved. The sequence was obtained from an adult with an advanced solid tumor such as melanoma, head and neck, liver or kidney cancer. The CDR3 sequence is CASNRQVSTDTQYF. The CDR3 region has the DNA TGTGCCAGTAACCGGCAGGTTTCCACAGATACGCAGTATTTT. Supplemented by reference TRBV19 and TRBJ2-3, the full variable domain reads DGGITQSPKYLFRKEGQNVTLSCEQNLNHDAMYWYRQDPGQGLRLIYYSQIVNDFQKGDIAEGYSVSREKKESFPLTVTSAQKNPTAFYLCASNRQVSTDTQYFGPGTRLTVL.